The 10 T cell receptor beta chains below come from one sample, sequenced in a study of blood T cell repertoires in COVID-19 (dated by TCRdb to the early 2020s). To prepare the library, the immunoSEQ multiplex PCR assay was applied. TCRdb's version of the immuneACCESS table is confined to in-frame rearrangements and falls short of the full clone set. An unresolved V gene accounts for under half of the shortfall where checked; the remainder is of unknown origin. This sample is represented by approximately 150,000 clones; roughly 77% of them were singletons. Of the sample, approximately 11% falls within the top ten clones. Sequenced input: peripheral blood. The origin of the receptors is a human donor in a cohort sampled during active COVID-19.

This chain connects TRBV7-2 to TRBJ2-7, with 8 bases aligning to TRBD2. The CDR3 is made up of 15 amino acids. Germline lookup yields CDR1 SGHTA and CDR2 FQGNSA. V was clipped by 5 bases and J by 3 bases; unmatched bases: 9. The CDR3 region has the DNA TGTGCCAGCAGCCCAAGCGGGGGCGAAAACTACGAGCAGTACTTC. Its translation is CASSPSGGENYEQYF.

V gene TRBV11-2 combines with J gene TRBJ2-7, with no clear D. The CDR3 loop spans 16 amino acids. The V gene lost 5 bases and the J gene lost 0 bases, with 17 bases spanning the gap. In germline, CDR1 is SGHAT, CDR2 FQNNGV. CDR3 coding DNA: TGTGCCAGCAGCCTAGTCCCCGAACAGAGCTCCTACGAGCAGTACTTC. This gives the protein CASSLVPEQSSYEQYF.

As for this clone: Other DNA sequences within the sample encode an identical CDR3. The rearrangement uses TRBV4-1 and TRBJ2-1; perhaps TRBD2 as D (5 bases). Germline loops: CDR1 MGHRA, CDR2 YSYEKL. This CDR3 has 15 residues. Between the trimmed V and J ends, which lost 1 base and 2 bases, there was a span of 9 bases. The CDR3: CASSQAPRAYNEQFF. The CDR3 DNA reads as TGCGCCAGCAGCCAAGCTCCGAGGGCCTACAATGAGCAGTTCTTC.

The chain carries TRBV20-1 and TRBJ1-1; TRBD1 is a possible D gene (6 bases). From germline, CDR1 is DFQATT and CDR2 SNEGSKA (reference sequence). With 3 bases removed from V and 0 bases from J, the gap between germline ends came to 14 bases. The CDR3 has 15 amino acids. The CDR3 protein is CSASFQGTLNTEAFF. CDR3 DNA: TGCAGTGCTAGTTTCCAGGGGACACTGAACACTGAAGCTTTCTTT.

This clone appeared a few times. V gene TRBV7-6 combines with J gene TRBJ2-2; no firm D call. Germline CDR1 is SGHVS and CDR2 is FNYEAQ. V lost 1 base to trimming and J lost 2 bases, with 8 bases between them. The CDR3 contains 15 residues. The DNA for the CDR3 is TGTGCCAGCAGCTTAGGAAACAGTAACACCGGGGAGCTGTTTTTT. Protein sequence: CASSLGNSNTGELFF.

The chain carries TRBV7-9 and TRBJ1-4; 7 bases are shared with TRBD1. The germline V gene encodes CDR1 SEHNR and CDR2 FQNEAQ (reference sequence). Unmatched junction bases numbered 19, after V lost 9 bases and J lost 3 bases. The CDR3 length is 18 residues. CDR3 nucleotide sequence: TGTGCCAGTGAAAGCAGGGGGACGAGAACGGCGTCTAATGAAAAACTGTTTTTT. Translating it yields CASESRGTRTASNEKLFF. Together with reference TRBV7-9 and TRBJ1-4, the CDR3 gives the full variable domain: DTGVSQNPRHKITKRGQNVTFRCDPISEHNRLYWYRQTLGQGPEFLTYFQNEAQLEKSRLLSDRFSAERPKGSFSTLEIQRTEQGDSAMYLCASESRGTRTASNEKLFFGSGTQLSVL.

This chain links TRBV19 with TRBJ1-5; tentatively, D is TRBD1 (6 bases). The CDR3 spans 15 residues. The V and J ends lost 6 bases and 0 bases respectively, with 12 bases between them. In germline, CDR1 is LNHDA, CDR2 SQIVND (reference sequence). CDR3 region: CASRQGDYSNQPQHF. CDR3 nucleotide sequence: TGTGCCAGTAGACAGGGTGATTATAGCAATCAGCCCCAGCATTTT.

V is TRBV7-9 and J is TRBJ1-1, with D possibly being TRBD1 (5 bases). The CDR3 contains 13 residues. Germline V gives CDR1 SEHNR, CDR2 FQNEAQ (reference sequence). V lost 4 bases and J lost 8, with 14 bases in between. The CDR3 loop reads CASSSTGKGEAFF. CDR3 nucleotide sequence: TGTGCCAGCAGCTCTACAGGAAAGGGGGAAGCTTTCTTT.

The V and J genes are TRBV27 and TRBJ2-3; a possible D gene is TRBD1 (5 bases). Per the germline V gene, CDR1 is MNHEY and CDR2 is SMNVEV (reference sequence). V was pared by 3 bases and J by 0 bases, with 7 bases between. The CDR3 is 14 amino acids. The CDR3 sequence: CASSLTVSTDTQYF. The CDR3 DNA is TGTGCCAGCAGTTTGACAGTTAGCACAGATACGCAGTATTTT.

CDR3: CASSYQVAYEQYF. As DNA, the CDR3 is TGTGCCAGCAGCTACCAGGTGGCCTACGAGCAGTACTTC. V and J are TRBV7-2 and TRBJ2-7, with D hard to call. V lost 4 bases, J lost 2 bases, and 9 bases lay in between. The CDR3 runs to 13 residues. Germline V gene sequence: CDR1 SGHTA, CDR2 FQGNSA.